Following are 10 T cell receptor beta chains from one sample sequenced in a study of blood T cell repertoires in COVID-19 (TCRdb year 2020). Library preparation used the immunoSEQ multiplex PCR assay. This is the immuneACCESS table as TCRdb keeps it, with only in-frame sequences that have V and J called. A part of the clones is gone; compared with another copy, unresolved V genes explain less than half, and the rest is unexplained. Within this sample are approximately 120,000 clones, with 85% to 90% of them counted one time only. The ten largest clones take up about 8% of the sample. Sequencing input: peripheral blood. These receptors were taken from a man aged 45-60 years with acute or convalescent COVID-19.

This chain uses TRBV20-1 with TRBJ2-7; 9 nucleotides align to TRBD2. Trimming at V came to 3 bases and at J to 5 bases, leaving 8 bases not matched to a gene. The germline gives CDR1 DFQATT, CDR2 SNEGSKA (reference sequence). The CDR3 is 14 amino acids. The CDR3 is CSASSGSAADEQYF. CDR3 DNA: TGCAGTGCTAGTAGCGGGAGTGCCGCTGACGAGCAGTACTTC.

The CDR3 is CASSFGTSGRANEQFF. Here the CDR3 DNA reads TGTGCCAGCAGCTTTGGGACTAGCGGGAGGGCCAATGAGCAGTTCTTC. The J gene is TRBJ2-1, the V gene TRBV6-6, with 16 bases fitting TRBD2. V shed 6 bases, J shed 6 bases, and the junction held 5 bases outside the gene matches. The CDR3 runs 16 residues. CDR1 is MNHNY, CDR2 SVGAGI, per germline (reference sequence).

The chain has TRBV2 and TRBJ1-1, with D perhaps matching TRBD1 (6 bases). V was trimmed by 6 bases and J by 1 base, leaving 9 bases between them. Germline V gives CDR1 SNHLY, CDR2 FYNNEI. This CDR3 is built from 13 residues. The chain's CDR3 is CASRLTGNTEAFF. DNA for the CDR3: TGTGCCAGCAGGCTGACAGGGAACACTGAAGCTTTCTTT. The entire variable domain, with the rest obtained from reference TRBV2 and TRBJ1-1, is as follows: EPEVTQTPSHQVTQMGQEVILRCVPISNHLYFYWYRQILGQKVEFLVSFYNNEISEKSEIFDDQFSVERPDGSNFTLKIRSTKLEDSAMYFCASRLTGNTEAFFGQGTRLTVV.

This rearrangement joins TRBV2 to TRBJ1-5; D is unresolved. Trimming took 4 bases from V and 1 from J, leaving 8 bases between them. Per the germline V gene, CDR1 is SNHLY and CDR2 is FYNNEI. The CDR3 consists of 14 residues. Here the CDR3 DNA reads TGTGCCAGCAGTGTCCTATCAAGCAATCAGCCCCAGCATTTT. It specifies CASSVLSSNQPQHF.

J is TRBJ1-5 and V is TRBV4-3, with TRBD1 identical over 7 bases. This CDR3 spans 15 amino acids. CDR1 is LGHNA and CDR2 is YSLEER in the germline V gene. V shed 1 base and J 5 bases; nucleotides not matched to a gene: 5. Here the CDR3 reads CASSQGTGADQPQHF. The CDR3 nucleotides read TGCGCCAGCAGCCAAGGGACAGGAGCTGATCAGCCCCAGCATTTT.

This clone came up a few times. The CDR3 coding sequence is TGCGCCAGCAGCGCGGACAGGGGTGCTGGAAACACCATATATTTT. Translation: CASSADRGAGNTIYF. V is TRBV5-1 and J is TRBJ1-3; TRBD1 matches at 9 bases. Germline values: CDR1 SGHRS, CDR2 YFSETQ. The CDR3 is 15 residues long. V lost 4 bases to trimming and J lost 2 bases; unmatched junction nucleotides: 4.

V usage is TRBV30 and J usage is TRBJ1-2; no clear D. V was cut by 0 bases and J by 5 bases, with 16 bases left in between. The CDR3 sequence is 15 residues long. The germline V gene has CDR1 GTSNPN and CDR2 SVGIG (reference sequence). This chain's CDR3 is CAWSVSKRLGYGYTF. The CDR3 region has the DNA TGTGCCTGGAGTGTATCGAAGCGGCTGGGATATGGCTACACCTTC.

The rearrangement links TRBV30 to TRBJ2-1; 10 bases map to TRBD2. From germline, CDR1 is GTSNPN and CDR2 SVGIG (reference sequence). The ends lost 5 bases at V and 3 bases at J; junction bases unmatched: 13. The CDR3 contains 17 residues. The chain's CDR3 is CAWGTFLGTSVYNEQFF. As DNA, the CDR3 is TGTGCCTGGGGGACATTCCTTGGGACTAGCGTCTACAATGAGCAGTTCTTC.

The chain uses TRBV27 and TRBJ1-6; TRBD1 is a possible D gene (6 bases). The CDR3 contains 14 residues. V was shortened by 2 bases and J by 5 bases, with 7 bases between the two germline ends. Germline CDR1 reads MNHEY; CDR2 reads SMNVEV (reference sequence). CDR3 coding DNA: TGTGCCAGCAGTTTAAACAGGGATAATTCACCCCTCCACTTT. Its protein product is CASSLNRDNSPLHF.

The gene calls are TRBV11-2 and TRBJ1-1; D gene unclear. There are 13 residues in the CDR3. V was clipped by 1 base and J by 6 bases, with 9 bases between them. Germline CDR1 reads SGHAT; CDR2 reads FQNNGV. CDR3 coding DNA: TGTGCCAGCAGCTTAGGGCCAATCGCTGAAGCTTTCTTT. It encodes CASSLGPIAEAFF.